The 9 T cell receptor beta chains given below trace back to one sample, sequenced in a study of healthy donors' naive CD4 and CD8 T cells. A linear amplification protocol produced the TCR libraries from roughly 480 ng of total RNA. TCRdb called the reads again in MiXCR, with one record for every CDR3 protein. The table shows 150,000 to 200,000 distinct CDR3 sequences, with over 60% occurring only once. The sequencing sample was made of naive CD4+ and CD8+ T cells sorted from blood, pooled from several donors. These receptors originate from a pool of human donors in good health; the sample pools cells from several healthy donors.

This chain joins TRBV29-1 and TRBJ1-1; D call uncertain. The CDR3 sequence is 13 residues long. CDR1 and CDR2 from the germline V gene are SQVTM and ANQGSEA. V shed 3 bases and J shed 1 base, with 9 bases lying between them. The CDR3 coding sequence is TGCAGCGTTGAGTGGCATACGAACACTGAAGCTTTCTTT. Translating gives CSVEWHTNTEAFF.

This clonotype was seen a handful of times. The CDR3 nucleotides read TGTGCCAGCACTTCCGTGGGGGACAGGGGGTATGGCTACACCTTC. Amino acids: CASTSVGDRGYGYTF. The chain joins TRBV27 to TRBJ1-2; 11 nucleotides agree with TRBD1. Germline lookup yields CDR1 MNHEY and CDR2 SMNVEV (reference sequence). The CDR3 extends over 15 amino acids. Trimming took 7 bases from V and 5 from J; bases not matched to a gene: 9.

This sequence joins TRBV2 and TRBJ2-7, with D perhaps TRBD1 (5 bases). The CDR3 runs to 12 residues. Trimming pared 6 bases from V and 6 bases from J, leaving 12 bases between. Per the germline V gene, CDR1 is SNHLY and CDR2 is FYNNEI. CDR3 sequence (DNA): TGTGCCAGCAGGGACACCGTGGGCGAGCAGTACTTC. Its translation: CASRDTVGEQYF.

The chain has TRBV11-2 and TRBJ2-5; no definite D call. V gave up 1 base and J gave up 6 bases, with 6 bases separating them. Germline CDR1 is SGHAT and CDR2 is FQNNGV. There are 12 residues in the CDR3. CDR3 sequence: CASSLARKTQYF. Here the CDR3 DNA reads TGTGCCAGCAGCTTAGCTAGGAAGACCCAGTACTTC. Drawing the rest from reference TRBV11-2 and TRBJ2-5, the complete variable domain is EAGVAQSPRYKIIEKRQSVAFWCNPISGHATLYWYQQILGQGPKLLIQFQNNGVVDDSQLPKDRFSAERLKGVDSTLKIQPAKLEDSAVYLCASSLARKTQYFGPGTRLLVL.

This clonotype was counted between two and nine times. This chain links TRBV11-2 with TRBJ2-3; 9 positions agree with TRBD2. Unmatched junction bases numbered 7, after V lost 8 bases and J lost 4 bases. CDR1 is SGHAT and CDR2 is FQNNGV in the germline V gene. The CDR3 totals 14 residues. CDR3 in amino acids: CASWAGGVSDTQYF. The CDR3 nucleotides read TGTGCCAGCTGGGCGGGAGGGGTTTCAGATACGCAGTATTTT. The variable domain in full, with the rest retrieved from reference TRBV11-2 and TRBJ2-3, is EAGVAQSPRYKIIEKRQSVAFWCNPISGHATLYWYQQILGQGPKLLIQFQNNGVVDDSQLPKDRFSAERLKGVDSTLKIQPAKLEDSAVYLCASWAGGVSDTQYFGPGTRLTVL.

The CDR3 sequence is CSVERDRGYHEQYF. DNA of the CDR3: TGCAGCGTTGAAAGGGACAGGGGTTACCACGAGCAGTACTTC. The V gene is TRBV29-1, the J gene TRBJ2-7; TRBD1 aligns across 10 bases. With 2 bases clipped from V and 5 bases from J, the junction kept 6 bases outside the gene matches. Germline values: CDR1 SQVTM, CDR2 ANQGSEA. The CDR3 sequence is 14 residues long.

The J gene is TRBJ1-2, the V gene TRBV19; the D is unclear. Germline V gene data show CDR1 as LNHDA and CDR2 as SQIVND (reference sequence). The CDR3 is made up of 14 amino acids. The V end lost 3 bases, the J end lost 1 base, and 9 bases lay between the germline ends. CDR3 amino acids: CASSISHDNYGYTF. The CDR3 nucleotides read TGTGCCAGTAGTATCAGTCACGATAACTATGGCTACACCTTC.

The chain is built from TRBV10-3 and TRBJ2-1, with 12 bases that match TRBD2. Trimming removed 3 bases from V and 0 bases from J; junction bases left unmatched: 0. The CDR3 is made up of 16 amino acids. Germline V gives CDR1 ENHRY, CDR2 SYGVKD. The chain's CDR3 is CAISELAGGSYNEQFF. For the CDR3, the DNA is TGTGCCATCAGTGAACTAGCGGGAGGCTCCTACAATGAGCAGTTCTTC.

The rearrangement uses TRBV27 and TRBJ1-1; D unresolved. The V end was cut by 3 bases, the J end by 1 base, with 9 bases between. The germline V gene encodes CDR1 MNHEY and CDR2 SMNVEV (reference sequence). This CDR3 contains 14 residues. This chain's CDR3 is CASSLGWGNTEAFF. The CDR3 DNA reads as TGTGCCAGCAGTTTGGGCTGGGGGAACACTGAAGCTTTCTTT.